This TCR delta chain was obtained from a study of gamma delta lymphoproliferative disorders and STAT genes. Study results and caveats: Leukemic cells skewed toward terminal effectors, unlike likely varied control T cells.

Sequencing used genomic DNA taken from PBMCs of patients and controls. Healthy adult blood donors, age- and sex-matched, served as controls. Sample share makes this clone medium-sized. Antigen unknown. TCRdb re-called clones from the multiplex PCR reads using CATT. The sample shows roughly 1,900 delta-chain clones, around 2.9% of them seen only once. The sequence came from a human donor in good health. Sequenced material: blood.

In DNA form, the CDR3 reads TGTGCCTCCCTTCCTACGGGGGACCTAACTGGGGCCTCCTCGGGAGTGTACACCGATAAACTCATCTTT. It is translated as CASLPTGDLTGASSGVYTDKLIF. The chain uses TRDV3 and TRDJ1, with 9 bases that match TRDD2. The CDR3 sequence is 23 residues long. The V segment lost 4 bases and the J segment 0 bases; nucleotides outside the gene matches: 33. Germline CDR1 reads TVYSNPD; CDR2 reads GDNSRS (reference sequence).